These 26 T cell receptor beta chains came from one sample sequenced in a study of sequential checkpoint blockade in melanoma. Specified treatment: randomized to nivolumab then ipilimumab (arm A) or the reverse (arm B). The repertoire was sequenced with immunoSEQ multiplex PCR; TCRdb's copy has only in-frame clones and lacks some. The table shows about 2,400 clones, with roughly 26% occurring only once. The sequenced sample was tumor tissue (inferred from file names), obtained from a patient given nivolumab and ipilimumab in sequence. These TCRs come from a human donor with melanoma.

This clone is labeled as medium-sized. This chain joins TRBV4-1 and TRBJ1-1, with 11 positions matching TRBD1. This CDR3 spans 15 amino acids. Germline lookup yields CDR1 MGHRA and CDR2 YSYEKL. J lost 5 bases, V lost 2 bases, and 4 bases had no gene match. The CDR3 here is CASSQWTGGFTEAFF. The CDR3 DNA is TGCGCCAGCAGCCAATGGACAGGGGGCTTTACTGAAGCTTTCTTT.

In its sample, this clone is medium-sized. V and J are TRBV9 and TRBJ2-5; 9 nucleotides agree with TRBD2. Looked up from germline, CDR1 is SGDLS and CDR2 is YYNGEE. V gave up 3 bases and J gave up 1 base; unmatched junction bases: 7. The CDR3 totals 16 residues. The CDR3 loop reads CASSAVAGAIQETQYF. In nucleotides, the CDR3 is TGTGCCAGCAGCGCCGTAGCGGGAGCGATCCAAGAGACCCAGTACTTC.

V usage is TRBV19 and J usage is TRBJ1-4, with D unclear. The germline CDR1 and CDR2 sequences are LNHDA and SQIVND (reference sequence). This CDR3 is built from 15 residues. V was clipped by 5 bases and J by 7 bases, with 17 bases between them. The CDR3 coding sequence is TGTGCCAGTAGTCCCCTGGGGATGGGAGGTGAAAAACTGTTTTTT. This gives the protein CASSPLGMGGEKLFF.

Only a few counts were recorded for this clone. The chain has TRBV6-8 and TRBJ2-7; possibly TRBD2 for D (6 bases). The V and J ends lost 5 bases and 4 bases respectively, with 9 bases between them. Germline CDR1 and CDR2: MNHGY and SAAAGT. The length of the CDR3 is 12 residues. The CDR3 DNA sequence: TGTGCCAGCAGTGGGAGGCCTTACGAGCAGTACTTC. This encodes CASSGRPYEQYF.

This clone has just a few counts. One end of the junction fails to match germline, which may point to a read error. The J gene is TRBJ1-1, the V gene TRBV6-8, with D maybe TRBD1 (5 bases). Germline values: CDR1 MNHGY, CDR2 SAAAGT. CDR3 length: 15 residues. CDR3 loop: CAISARGEMNTEAFF. The CDR3 bases are TGTGCCATCAGTGCCAGAGGGGAGATGAACACTGAAGCTTTCTTT.

This clone turned up a few times. The chain employs TRBV9 and TRBJ1-2; a weak D match, TRBD1 (5 bases). This CDR3 is built from 14 residues. Germline CDR1 reads SGDLS; CDR2 reads YYNGEE. Trimming removed 3 bases at V and 8 bases at J, with 17 bases between. CDR3: CASSGSTGAGGYTF. The CDR3 DNA reads TGTGCCAGCAGCGGGTCCACAGGAGCTGGCGGCTACACCTTC.

This clone was counted at least ten times. The CDR3 loop reads CASSLVDGPEQYF. The CDR3 nucleotides read TGTGCCAGCAGCTTAGTGGACGGTCCCGAGCAGTACTTC. The chain uses TRBV7-4 and TRBJ2-7; D is unresolved. In germline, CDR1 is SGHVT, CDR2 SQSDAQ. CDR3 length: 13 residues. Trimming took off 1 base at V and 6 bases at J, with 10 bases between the two ends.

This clone was observed a single time. This chain links TRBV25-1 with TRBJ2-6, with D perhaps being TRBD1 or TRBD2 (5 bases each). CDR1 and CDR2 (germline): MGHDK, SYGVNS. The V gene lost 4 bases and the J gene lost 4 bases, with 14 bases spanning the gap. CDR3 length: 16 residues. The CDR3 region is CASSGVWGTGANVLTF. The CDR3 nucleotides are TGTGCCAGCAGTGGGGTGTGGGGGACCGGGGCCAACGTCCTGACTTTC.

In its sample, this clone was seen many times. The chain uses TRBV11-3 and TRBJ1-6, with 7 bases fitting TRBD1. This CDR3 contains 15 residues. Trimming cost V 5 bases and J 10 bases; bases outside gene matches: 11. CDR1 is SGHNT and CDR2 is YENEEA in the germline V gene. In DNA form, the CDR3 reads TGTGCCAGCAGCCCCGAGAGACAGGGAGGCTCACCCCTCCACTTT. Residues: CASSPERQGGSPLHF.

This clone appeared a single time. This chain connects TRBV5-1 to TRBJ2-2; perhaps TRBD2 as D (5 bases). The V gene lost 4 bases and the J gene lost 2 bases, with 12 bases spanning the gap. The germline V gene encodes CDR1 SGHRS and CDR2 YFSETQ. The CDR3 loop spans 15 amino acids. CDR3 sequence (DNA): TGCGCCAGCAGCGGGAGCATGGGAAACACCGGGGAGCTGTTTTTT. Its protein is CASSGSMGNTGELFF.

To note about this clone: One end of the junction is discordant with germline, which a read error may explain. The chain combines TRBV7-6 with TRBJ2-3; 15 bases match TRBD2. Germline values: CDR1 SGHVS, CDR2 FNYEAQ. The CDR3 covers 16 residues. For the CDR3, the DNA is TGTGCTAGCAGCCCGGGACTAGCGGGAGGAGGAGATACGCAGTATTTT. Translating it yields CASSPGLAGGGDTQYF.

The rearrangement uses TRBV19 and TRBJ1-3; D uncertain. Looked up from germline, CDR1 is LNHDA and CDR2 is SQIVND (reference sequence). The CDR3 length is 14 residues. V lost 6 bases to trimming and J lost 4 bases, with 13 bases between them. The CDR3 spells CASRVGQIGNTIYF. The CDR3 DNA reads as TGTGCCAGTAGAGTGGGCCAGATCGGAAACACCATATATTTT.

This clone is labeled as medium-sized. J is TRBJ2-3 and V is TRBV9; D call uncertain. The V end was cut by 3 bases, the J end by 0 bases, with 20 bases between. This CDR3 spans 18 amino acids. Germline V gives CDR1 SGDLS, CDR2 YYNGEE. This CDR3 is CASSAPLGSERSTDTQYF. CDR3 DNA: TGTGCCAGCAGCGCCCCTCTGGGATCCGAGAGGAGCACAGATACGCAGTATTTT. The whole variable domain, remainder taken from reference TRBV9 and TRBJ2-3, is DSGVTQTPKHLITATGQRVTLRCSPRSGDLSVYWYQQSLDQGLQFLIQYYNGEERAKGNILERFSAQQFPDLHSELNLSSLELGDSALYFCASSAPLGSERSTDTQYFGPGTRLTVL.

This clone was observed at least ten times. The rearrangement uses TRBV11-3 and TRBJ2-1; TRBD2 aligns across 9 bases. Germline V gene sequence: CDR1 SGHNT, CDR2 YENEEA. The CDR3 sequence is 16 residues long. With V trimmed by 3 bases and J by 4 bases, 7 bases remained unmatched. CDR3 residues: CASSFLAGVGYNEQFF. The CDR3 coding sequence is TGTGCCAGCAGCTTCTTAGCGGGAGTGGGGTACAATGAGCAGTTCTTC. The full variable domain, rest sourced from reference TRBV11-3 and TRBJ2-1, is EAGVVQSPRYKIIEKKQPVAFWCNPISGHNTLYWYLQNLGQGPELLIRYENEEAVDDSQLPKDRFSAERLKGVDSTLKIQPAELGDSAVYLCASSFLAGVGYNEQFFGPGTRLTVL.

V gene TRBV6-8 combines with J gene TRBJ1-5; D is possibly TRBD1 (5 bases). CDR1 is MNHGY, CDR2 SAAAGT, per germline. The ends were cut back, 6 bases at V and 0 bases at J, with 15 bases in the middle. CDR3 length: 16 residues. The CDR3 DNA reads as TGTGCCAGCAGACCCCTAGGGGACTATAGCAATCAGCCCCAGCATTTT. It translates to CASRPLGDYSNQPQHF.

The CDR3 DNA sequence: TGTGCCAGCAGCTTAGACAGGGGGGTCGAAAAACTGTTTTTT. As protein: CASSLDRGVEKLFF. V usage is TRBV11-3 and J usage is TRBJ1-4; TRBD1 matches at 7 bases. Trimming removed 0 bases from V and 8 bases from J; junction bases left unmatched: 3. The CDR3 runs to 14 residues. Germline V CDR1 and CDR2: SGHNT, YENEEA.

The rearrangement joins TRBV14 to TRBJ2-5; D possibly uses TRBD1 or TRBD2 (5 bases each). Germline CDR1 SGHDN, CDR2 FVKESK. The length of the CDR3 is 14 residues. V lost 4 bases and J 4 bases, leaving 13 bases between the germline ends. CDR3 residues: CASSRGRIVETQYF. The CDR3 bases are TGTGCCAGCAGCCGGGGACGGATTGTAGAGACCCAGTACTTC.

This clone was detected a few times. The V gene is TRBV9, the J gene TRBJ1-1; TRBD1 matches 7 bases. J gave up 0 bases and V 0 bases, and 5 bases lay outside the gene matches. The CDR3 consists of 16 residues. Looked up from germline, CDR1 is SGDLS and CDR2 is YYNGEE. The CDR3 spells CASSVATGAMNTEAFF. The CDR3 DNA sequence: TGTGCCAGCAGCGTAGCCACAGGGGCTATGAACACTGAAGCTTTCTTT.

This clone was recorded once. This chain uses TRBV19 with TRBJ1-5, with D tentatively TRBD1 (5 bases). V lost 2 bases and J lost 9, with 14 bases in between. This CDR3 has 14 residues. Germline CDR1 and CDR2: LNHDA and SQIVND (reference sequence). The CDR3 is CASSIKDGGRPQHF. The CDR3 DNA is TGTGCCAGTAGTATAAAGGACGGGGGACGGCCCCAGCATTTT.

This clone was observed a few times. This rearrangement joins TRBV6-8 to TRBJ2-5; 13 bases map to TRBD2. Germline V gene lookup returns CDR1 MNHGY and CDR2 SAAAGT. This CDR3 has 17 residues. After removal of 0 bases from V and 5 bases from J, the junction contained 6 bases not matched to a gene. Here the CDR3 DNA reads TGTGCCAGCAGTTACTCTGGACTAGCGGGAGTCCCCGAGACCCAGTACTTC. It translates to CASSYSGLAGVPETQYF.

This clone was counted only a few times. Other nucleotide sequences from this sample produce the same CDR3. V is TRBV5-1 and J is TRBJ2-1; D is perhaps TRBD2 (5 bases). V lost 4 bases and J lost 0, with 11 bases in between. The germline V gene encodes CDR1 SGHRS and CDR2 YFSETQ. The CDR3 runs 15 residues. CDR3 bases: TGCGCCAGCAGCCCGAGTGGGAGCTCCTACAATGAGCAGTTCTTC. Protein: CASSPSGSSYNEQFF.

The chain is built from TRBV19 and TRBJ1-6, with unresolved D. Germline V gives CDR1 LNHDA, CDR2 SQIVND (reference sequence). This CDR3 spans 14 amino acids. V was trimmed by 3 bases and J by 6 bases, leaving 9 bases between them. This CDR3 is CASSIMDGNSPLHF. CDR3 bases: TGTGCCAGTAGTATTATGGATGGTAATTCACCCCTCCACTTT.

This chain uses TRBV6-8 with TRBJ1-2, with D tentatively TRBD1 (5 bases). The CDR3 consists of 14 residues. The V end was cut by 10 bases, the J end by 4 bases, with 19 bases between. CDR1 MNHGY and CDR2 SAAAGT come from the germline V gene. CDR3 nucleotide sequence: TGTGCCATCAGCCCCCCGGGACGGTTCTATGGCTACACCTTC. Translation gives CAISPPGRFYGYTF.

CDR3 DNA sequence: TGTGCCAGCTCACCAGGGCAGAGAAGCACAGATACGCAGTATTTT. This codes for CASSPGQRSTDTQYF. V usage is TRBV18 and J usage is TRBJ2-3; D gene ambiguous. With 2 bases removed from V and 0 bases from J, the gap between germline ends came to 9 bases. Germline-derived CDR1 and CDR2 are KGHSH and LQKENI. The CDR3 covers 15 residues.

This clone was recorded only once. The chain employs TRBV19 and TRBJ2-3, with D possibly being TRBD1 or TRBD2 (5 bases each). CDR1 is LNHDA and CDR2 is SQIVND in the germline V gene (reference sequence). The V and J ends lost 1 base and 5 bases respectively, with 10 bases between them. CDR3 size: 14 residues. The DNA for the CDR3 is TGTGCCAGTAGTATAGCCGGGACGCTAGATACGCAGTATTTT. Amino acids: CASSIAGTLDTQYF.

This clone was found a few times. This sequence joins TRBV4-1 and TRBJ1-1; D is ambiguous. The CDR3 extends over 14 amino acids. The V and J ends lost 2 bases and 1 base respectively, with 8 bases between them. Germline V lookup: CDR1 MGHRA, CDR2 YSYEKL. Here the CDR3 reads CASSQSIGNTEAFF. The CDR3 bases are TGCGCCAGCAGCCAATCAATTGGGAACACTGAAGCTTTCTTT.